This entry concerns a single T cell receptor beta chain. Sequencing used immunoSEQ multiplex PCR; TCRdb keeps in-frame clones, though not all of them. The data hold approximately 57,000 clones, with approximately 82% observed a single time. The CDR3 has 16 residues. Trimming pared 6 bases from V and 0 bases from J, leaving 17 bases between. The germline V gene has CDR1 KGHSH and CDR2 LQKENI. This specimen belongs to a study of radiotherapy plus CTLA-4 blockade in lung cancer. Study context: The study recorded objective responses in 15% to 20% of patients and disease control in 31%.

This receptor was obtained from a human donor with non-small cell lung cancer whose response to radiotherapy plus ipilimumab could not be evaluated. The J gene is TRBJ1-1, the V gene TRBV18; D is undetermined. The sample was peripheral blood, taken from a patient treated with radiotherapy plus ipilimumab. This CDR3 is CASSPGISSVNTEAFF. Here the CDR3 DNA reads TGTGCCAGCTCGCCCGGGATATCGAGTGTGAACACTGAAGCTTTCTTT.